This TCR beta chain was recovered during a study of blood T cell repertoires in COVID-19. Study details: Acute-phase and convalescent COVID-19 samples originated in the United States, Italy and Spain. Nucleic acid was either cDNA or gDNA, and it came from T cells, B-cell-depleted T cells, or PBMCs.

Sequencing used immunoSEQ multiplex PCR; TCRdb keeps in-frame clones, though not all of them. The table includes approximately 84,000 clones, around 79% detected once. The CDR3 has 14 residues. Germline loops: CDR1 KGHSH, CDR2 LQKENI. V shed 3 bases, J shed 8 bases, and the junction held 6 bases outside the gene matches. This chain joins TRBV18 and TRBJ1-2; 10 bases align to TRBD1. The sequence came from a man aged 50 to 60 with active or convalescent COVID-19. The source material was peripheral blood. The CDR3 DNA sequence: TGTGCCAGCTCACCGTACGGGACAGGGGACGGCTACACCTTC. This encodes CASSPYGTGDGYTF.